This T cell receptor (beta chain) was identified during a study of T cell responses to AZD1222 COVID-19 vaccine. At the level of the study: Doses given second, at about 4 or about 12 weeks, were pooled. Notes on the study in general: Mostly white British, mostly female donors; authors suggested clonal diversity may be underestimated. An increase in Spike-specific TCR breadth and depth was observed after two AZD1222 doses. Researchers took repertoire samples only after the peak T cell response had come.

Measured with immunoSEQ multiplex PCR; TCRdb has only the in-frame clones, and not every one. The data hold 100,000 to 120,000 clones, with more than 75% observed a single time. Of note for this clone: What it binds is not known. The same CDR3 can be traced to other DNA sequences in this sample.

V lost 2 bases to trimming and J lost 3 bases; unmatched junction nucleotides: 0. In germline, CDR1 is MNHNS, CDR2 SASEGT. There are 14 residues in the CDR3. This receptor was identified in an adult in good health. This chain joins TRBV6-1 and TRBJ2-5; 10 nucleotides align to TRBD2. Sequenced here: peripheral blood, sampled on day 0 of AZD1222 vaccination. The CDR3 loop reads CASSELAGEETQYF. CDR3 bases: TGTGCCAGCAGTGAACTAGCGGGAGAAGAGACCCAGTACTTC.